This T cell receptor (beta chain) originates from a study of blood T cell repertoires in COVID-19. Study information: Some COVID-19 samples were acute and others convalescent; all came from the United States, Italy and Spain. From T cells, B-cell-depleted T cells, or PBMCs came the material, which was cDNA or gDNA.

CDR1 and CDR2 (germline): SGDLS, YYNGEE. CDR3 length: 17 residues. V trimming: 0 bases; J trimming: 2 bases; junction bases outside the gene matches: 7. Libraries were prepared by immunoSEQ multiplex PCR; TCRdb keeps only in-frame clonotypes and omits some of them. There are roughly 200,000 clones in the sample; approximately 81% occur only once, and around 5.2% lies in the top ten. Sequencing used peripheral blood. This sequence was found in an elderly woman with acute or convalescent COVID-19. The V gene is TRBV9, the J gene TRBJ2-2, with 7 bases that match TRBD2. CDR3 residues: CASSVAPLAVNTGELFF. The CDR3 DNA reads TGTGCCAGCAGCGTAGCCCCGCTAGCGGTTAACACCGGGGAGCTGTTTTTT. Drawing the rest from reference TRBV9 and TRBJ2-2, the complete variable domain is DSGVTQTPKHLITATGQRVTLRCSPRSGDLSVYWYQQSLDQGLQFLIQYYNGEERAKGNILERFSAQQFPDLHSELNLSSLELGDSALYFCASSVAPLAVNTGELFFGEGSRLTVL.